This T cell receptor beta chain was identified during a study of T cell responses to AZD1222 COVID-19 vaccine. Repertoires were generated with immunoSEQ multiplex PCR, while TCRdb's copy carries only in-frame clones and drops some. The sample has 150,000 to 180,000 clones; more than 75% are singletons. The ends were cut back, 1 base at V and 7 bases at J, with 8 bases in the middle. Germline CDR1 is SGHTA and CDR2 is FQGNSA. The CDR3 is 14 residues long. This clonotype was sampled from an adult who received the AZD1222 COVID-19 vaccine. Here the sequenced sample was peripheral blood, taken 28 days after the second AZD1222 dose. The gene calls are TRBV7-2 and TRBJ1-6; TRBD1 might be the D (5 bases). CDR3 region: CASSLGGVNSPLHF. The CDR3 DNA sequence: TGTGCCAGCAGCTTAGGGGGGGTAAATTCACCCCTCCACTTT.